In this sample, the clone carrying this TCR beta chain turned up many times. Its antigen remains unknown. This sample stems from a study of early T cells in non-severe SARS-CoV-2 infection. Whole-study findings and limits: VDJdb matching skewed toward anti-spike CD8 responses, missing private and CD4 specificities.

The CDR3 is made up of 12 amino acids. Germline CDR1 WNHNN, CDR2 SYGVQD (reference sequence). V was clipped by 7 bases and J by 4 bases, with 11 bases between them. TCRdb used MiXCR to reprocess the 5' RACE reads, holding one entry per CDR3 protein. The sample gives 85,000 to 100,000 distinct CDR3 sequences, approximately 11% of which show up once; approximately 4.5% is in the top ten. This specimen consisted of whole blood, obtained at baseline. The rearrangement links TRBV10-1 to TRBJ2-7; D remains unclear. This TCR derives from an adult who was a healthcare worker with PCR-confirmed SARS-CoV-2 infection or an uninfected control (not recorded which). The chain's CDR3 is CASTGPLYEQYF. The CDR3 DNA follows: TGCGCCAGCACGGGCCCGTTATACGAGCAGTACTTC.